Following are 24 T cell receptor beta chains from one sample sequenced in a study of shared clonotypes between healthy human individuals. Data came from immunoSEQ multiplex PCR; TCRdb stores just in-frame clones and leaves some out. The sample includes a few million clones, 90% to 95% seen only once; the top ten take over 0.12%. The specimen was naive CD4+ T cells sorted from blood. Subset: CD45RA+ positively selected. All receptors derive from a man aged 18 to 29 in good health.

The rearrangement uses TRBV11-3 and TRBJ2-1, with TRBD2 identical over 11 bases. V dropped 1 base and J dropped 4; count of bases not matched to a gene: 6. The CDR3 consists of 17 residues. CDR1 is SGHNT and CDR2 is YENEEA in the germline V gene. The DNA for the CDR3 is TGTGCCAGCAGCTTAGGTGTCGTAGCGGGAGGGTACAATGAGCAGTTCTTC. It translates to CASSLGVVAGGYNEQFF.

V gene TRBV19 combines with J gene TRBJ2-3, with D unresolved. The germline gives CDR1 LNHDA, CDR2 SQIVND (reference sequence). CDR3 size: 11 residues. V lost 9 bases and J 6 bases, leaving 10 bases between the germline ends. CDR3 in DNA: TGTGCCAGCAGAATCGGGGATACGCAGTATTTT. Its translation is CASRIGDTQYF.

This chain links TRBV27 with TRBJ1-6; 7 bases are a match to TRBD1. V shed 2 bases and J 7 bases; nucleotides not matched to a gene: 5. The CDR3 consists of 15 residues. Germline V CDR1 and CDR2: MNHEY, SMNVEV (reference sequence). CDR3 sequence reads: CASSLTGVENSPLHF. In nucleotides, the CDR3 is TGTGCCAGCAGTTTAACAGGGGTTGAGAATTCACCCCTCCACTTT.

The CDR3 here is CASSYGDGSSYNSPLHF. CDR3 bases: TGCGCCAGCAGCTATGGGGACGGGAGCTCCTATAATTCACCCCTCCACTTT. The rearrangement links TRBV5-1 to TRBJ1-6; tentative D call: TRBD1 (5 bases). The V end was cut by 3 bases, the J end by 0 bases, with 13 bases between. Germline-derived CDR1 and CDR2 are SGHRS and YFSETQ. The CDR3 extends over 17 amino acids.

The chain uses TRBV5-4 and TRBJ2-1, with TRBD2 matching over 8 bases. The germline gives CDR1 SGHNT, CDR2 YYREEE (reference sequence). The CDR3 length is 15 residues. V lost 3 bases, J lost 5 bases, and 7 bases stayed unmatched. DNA for the CDR3: TGTGCCAGCAGCTCTTTTAGCGGGGCCCACAATGAGCAGTTCTTC. Its protein product is CASSSFSGAHNEQFF.

The chain combines TRBV28 with TRBJ2-7; TRBD1 aligns across 7 bases. The CDR3 is 14 residues long. V lost 6 bases to trimming and J lost 3 bases; unmatched junction nucleotides: 8. CDR1 and CDR2 (germline): MDHEN, SYDVKM. As DNA, the CDR3 is TGTGCCAGCAGCCCCGACAGGGCGGGCTACGAGCAGTACTTC. Protein: CASSPDRAGYEQYF.

A remark on this clone: The junction shows a germline mismatch at one end, possibly a read error. The chain joins TRBV7-3 to TRBJ1-2; TRBD1 is a possible D gene (6 bases). This CDR3 spans 12 amino acids. Germline CDR1 and CDR2: SGHTA and FQGTGA. In DNA form, the CDR3 reads TGTGCCAGCAGCTTAAGCGGGGGCGCTATCCTTTTC. Protein: CASSLSGGAILF.

The gene calls are TRBV13 and TRBJ2-3; D might be TRBD2 (6 bases). Trimming stripped 4 bases from V and 0 bases from J, with 14 bases between. This CDR3 has 16 residues. Germline values: CDR1 PRHDT, CDR2 FYEKMQ (reference sequence). The CDR3 region is CASSSKTSLSTDTQYF. CDR3 DNA: TGTGCCAGCAGCTCCAAGACTAGTCTGAGCACAGATACGCAGTATTTT.

The chain couples TRBV7-3 to TRBJ1-2, with D tentatively TRBD1 (5 bases). V was shortened by 4 bases and J by 6 bases, with 9 bases between the two germline ends. CDR1 is SGHTA and CDR2 is FQGTGA in the germline V gene. The CDR3 has 12 residues. DNA of the CDR3: TGTGCCAGCAGCTCGACAGAGGATGGCTACACCTTC. It codes for CASSSTEDGYTF.

The chain combines TRBV7-9 with TRBJ1-6, with D perhaps matching TRBD1 (6 bases). The V gene's germline CDR1 is SEHNR and CDR2 FQNEAQ (reference sequence). The CDR3 runs to 16 residues. V lost 4 bases, J lost 9 bases, and 19 bases lay in between. The CDR3 region is CASSYTGRGASSPLHF. The DNA for the CDR3 is TGTGCCAGCAGCTATACAGGGAGGGGGGCCAGTTCACCCCTCCACTTT.

The chain is built from TRBV5-1 and TRBJ2-5; no reliable D call. This CDR3 contains 13 residues. Germline loops: CDR1 SGHRS, CDR2 YFSETQ. Deletions cut 2 bases from V and 5 bases from J, with 10 bases between. In DNA form, the CDR3 reads TGCGCCAGCAGCTTCCTCGGGCTCGAGACCCAGTACTTC. This codes for CASSFLGLETQYF.

The chain combines TRBV9 with TRBJ1-3; D uncertain. The CDR3 totals 14 residues. The germline CDR1 and CDR2 sequences are SGDLS and YYNGEE. V was shortened by 3 bases and J by 3 bases, with 10 bases between the two germline ends. The CDR3 DNA sequence: TGTGCCAGCAGCGCCAATTCTGATGGAAACACCATATATTTT. Its translation is CASSANSDGNTIYF.

On this clone itself: This sample also contains other DNA sequences that code for the same CDR3. V gene TRBV6-1 combines with J gene TRBJ2-7, with D perhaps TRBD2 (5 bases). The CDR3 runs to 13 residues. Germline values: CDR1 MNHNS, CDR2 SASEGT. The ends were cut back, 0 bases at V and 4 bases at J, with 7 bases in the middle. CDR3 bases: TGTGCCAGCAGTGAAGCGCGGGTATACGAGCAGTACTTC. Translation: CASSEARVYEQYF.

The V call is TRBV6-5, the J call TRBJ2-7; TRBD1 aligns across 8 bases. Germline values: CDR1 MNHEY, CDR2 SVGAGI. This CDR3 region has 15 residues. V shed 6 bases and J 3 bases; nucleotides not matched to a gene: 10. Here the CDR3 reads CASSYAGQGGYEQYF. Here the CDR3 DNA reads TGTGCCAGCAGCTACGCCGGACAGGGTGGCTACGAGCAGTACTTC.

V is TRBV19 and J is TRBJ1-5; TRBD1 matches 8 bases. CDR1 and CDR2 from the germline V gene are LNHDA and SQIVND (reference sequence). This CDR3 region has 14 residues. The trim removed 4 bases at V and 7 bases at J, leaving 6 bases unmatched. CDR3 nucleotides: TGTGCCAGTAGTACCGATAGGGACAGGCAGCCCCAGCATTTT. Protein: CASSTDRDRQPQHF.

The chain employs TRBV7-2 and TRBJ2-7; 7 nucleotides agree with TRBD1. The CDR3 has 16 amino acids. The J segment lost 1 base and the V segment lost 1 base, leaving 7 bases of the junction unmatched. Germline lookup yields CDR1 SGHTA and CDR2 FQGNSA. The CDR3: CASSLDGTVMSYEQYF. DNA for the CDR3: TGTGCCAGCAGCTTAGATGGGACAGTGATGTCCTACGAGCAGTACTTC.

The chain employs TRBV7-2 and TRBJ1-3; D is unclear. Germline V lookup: CDR1 SGHTA, CDR2 FQGNSA. The CDR3 is made up of 14 amino acids. V dropped 7 bases and J dropped 9 bases, with 19 bases sitting between them. The CDR3 region is CASTRRTRGGTIYF. The CDR3 DNA sequence: TGTGCCAGCACCCGAAGGACCCGAGGAGGCACCATATATTTT.

V and J are TRBV6-1 and TRBJ1-4; D possibly corresponds to TRBD1 (5 bases). The CDR3 sequence is 15 residues long. Trimming removed 3 bases at V and 10 bases at J, with 18 bases between. Germline loops: CDR1 MNHNS, CDR2 SASEGT. CDR3: CASSDRQPGSGKLFF. CDR3 DNA: TGTGCCAGCAGTGACCGACAGCCGGGGTCGGGAAAACTGTTTTTT.

The chain's CDR3 is CASSFGLPYGYTF. The CDR3 DNA is TGTGCCAGCAGTTTTGGACTGCCCTATGGCTACACCTTC. The rearrangement links TRBV28 to TRBJ1-2; D remains ambiguous. The CDR3 runs 13 residues. Germline V gives CDR1 MDHEN, CDR2 SYDVKM. The V end lost 3 bases, the J end lost 4 bases, and 9 bases lay between the germline ends.

J is TRBJ2-3 and V is TRBV7-2; D unclear. From germline, CDR1 is SGHTA and CDR2 FQGNSA. The CDR3 extends over 12 amino acids. Trimming removed 4 bases at V and 6 bases at J, with 8 bases between. CDR3 coding DNA: TGTGCCAGCAGCTCCGACGGCGATACGCAGTATTTT. This encodes CASSSDGDTQYF.

The chain uses TRBV5-4 and TRBJ2-5; TRBD2 aligns across 10 bases. There are 14 residues in the CDR3. Germline V CDR1 and CDR2: SGHNT, YYREEE (reference sequence). Trimming at V came to 4 bases and at J to 5 bases, leaving 5 bases not matched to a gene. The CDR3 sequence: CASSAGLAFETQYF. CDR3 sequence (DNA): TGTGCCAGCAGCGCGGGACTAGCGTTCGAGACCCAGTACTTC.

The chain links TRBV29-1 to TRBJ2-5, with D perhaps matching TRBD1 or TRBD2 (5 bases each). The CDR3 loop spans 12 amino acids. The V end was cut by 8 bases, the J end by 4 bases, with 14 bases between. CDR1 SQVTM and CDR2 ANQGSEA come from the germline V gene. CDR3 DNA sequence: TGCAGCTCCTCCTCGGGACCAGAGACCCAGTACTTC. Translation gives CSSSSGPETQYF.

The rearrangement uses TRBV19 and TRBJ1-5, with D perhaps TRBD1 (6 bases). Between the trimmed V and J ends, which lost 1 base and 7 bases, there was a span of 11 bases. The germline gives CDR1 LNHDA, CDR2 SQIVND (reference sequence). This CDR3 has 14 amino acids. The CDR3 loop is CASSIGQDQQPQHF. Written as DNA, the CDR3 is TGTGCCAGTAGTATAGGACAGGACCAACAGCCCCAGCATTTT. The entire variable domain, with the rest obtained from reference TRBV19 and TRBJ1-5, is as follows: DGGITQSPKYLFRKEGQNVTLSCEQNLNHDAMYWYRQDPGQGLRLIYYSQIVNDFQKGDIAEGYSVSREKKESFPLTVTSAQKNPTAFYLCASSIGQDQQPQHFGDGTRLSIL.

In nucleotides, the CDR3 is TGCGCCAGCAGCTCTCTGGGGCGCGGCGGCTACACCTTC. As protein: CASSSLGRGGYTF. The genes are TRBV5-1 and TRBJ1-2; D might be TRBD1 (5 bases). The CDR3 contains 13 residues. V was trimmed by 3 bases and J by 8 bases, leaving 14 bases between them. Germline V gene sequence: CDR1 SGHRS, CDR2 YFSETQ.